This T cell receptor beta chain was identified during a study of blood T cell repertoires in COVID-19. In the authors' workflow: From reference gene primer amplification, estimates of nucleated cell counts were derived. Measured with immunoSEQ multiplex PCR; TCRdb has only the in-frame clones, and not every one. The V and J calls and clone size are taken from that table; D and trimming were inferred from the DNA. The sample records approximately 250,000 clones, less than 90% being singletons. This clone showed up just a few times. Seattle's cohort entered during active infection and was followed longitudinally. Germline loops: CDR1 KGHSH, CDR2 LQKENI. This CDR3 has 16 amino acids. V lost 1 base, J lost 10 bases, and 9 bases stayed unmatched.

The sequence derives from a woman between 65 and 79 years old with COVID-19, enrolled during active disease. V usage is TRBV18 and J usage is TRBJ1-6; 8 nucleotides match TRBD1. The specimen was peripheral blood. The CDR3 loop reads CASSPQEQGVRSPLHF. CDR3 DNA sequence: TGTGCCAGCTCACCACAAGAACAGGGGGTACGATCACCCCTCCACTTT.